The sequence of this T cell receptor (beta chain) was determined in a study of cytomegalovirus exposure and HLA in healthy donors. Across the study: In terms of ancestry, the Caucasian-associated cluster contained about four fifths of the approximately 380 genotyped donors.

Whole-study findings and limits: In a later analysis, at a false discovery rate of 0.05, about 15,000 TCR beta sequences were associated with HLA alleles. When analyzed later, a missense DCLRE1C variant was found to be linked to TCR beta V- and J-gene trimming. Productive status was seen about 90% or about 30% of the time for most TCR beta V segments in an earlier analysis.

This clone was found once. Its antigen is not known. The primer mix had 60 Vbeta and 13 Jbeta primers. Profiling relied on immunoSEQ multiplex PCR, and the TCRdb table lists in-frame clones only, not all of them. In the table there are some 150,000 clones, 60% to 80% of which are singletons. Germline V lookup: CDR1 SGHRS, CDR2 YFSETQ. The CDR3 length is 14 residues. Trimming at V came to 6 bases and at J to 7 bases, leaving 6 bases not matched to a gene. The specimen was PBMCs. This TCR was sampled from a man aged 35 to 55 in good health and CMV-seronegative. The V gene is TRBV5-1, the J gene TRBJ2-1; 11 nucleotides match TRBD2. The CDR3 bases are TGCGCCAGCACCTGGGGACTAGCGGTAAATGAGCAGTTCTTC. Its protein product is CASTWGLAVNEQFF.